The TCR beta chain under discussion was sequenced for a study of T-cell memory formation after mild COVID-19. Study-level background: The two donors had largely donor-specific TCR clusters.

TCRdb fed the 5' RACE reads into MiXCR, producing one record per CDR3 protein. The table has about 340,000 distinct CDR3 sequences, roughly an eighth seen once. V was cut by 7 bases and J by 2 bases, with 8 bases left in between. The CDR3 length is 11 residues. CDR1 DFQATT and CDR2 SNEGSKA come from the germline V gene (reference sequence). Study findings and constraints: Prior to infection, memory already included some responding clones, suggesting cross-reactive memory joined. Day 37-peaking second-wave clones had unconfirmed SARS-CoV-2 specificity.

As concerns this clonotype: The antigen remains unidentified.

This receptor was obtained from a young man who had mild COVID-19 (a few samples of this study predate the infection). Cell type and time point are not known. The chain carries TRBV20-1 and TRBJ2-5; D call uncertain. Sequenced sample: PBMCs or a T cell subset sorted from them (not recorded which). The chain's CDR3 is CSGAEQETQYF. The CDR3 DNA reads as TGCAGTGGGGCAGAACAAGAGACCCAGTACTTC.